The clone carrying this TCR beta chain was seen a few times. This sample was included in a study of identical twins. Each CDR3 protein is one row after TCRdb ran MiXCR on the 5' RACE reads. The table shows a few hundred thousand distinct CDR3 sequences, with around a tenth occurring only once. V shed 3 bases, J shed 0 bases, and the junction held 4 bases outside the gene matches. CDR3 size: 16 residues. CDR1 and CDR2 (germline): MNHEY, SMNVEV (reference sequence). The same data also went into a second study, on yellow fever vaccine responses in identical twins.

This receptor was identified in a woman younger than 35 in good health. The chain couples TRBV27 to TRBJ2-3, with 9 positions matching TRBD2. The sample comprised PBMCs. CDR3 in amino acids: CASSFASGISTDTQYF. DNA of the CDR3: TGTGCCAGCAGTTTTGCTAGCGGGATTAGCACAGATACGCAGTATTTT.